This TCR beta chain was captured in a study of a mutant IDH1 vaccine in newly diagnosed glioma. Whole-study context: Among treated patients, 62.5% were male and around 38% female, and mean age was roughly 40 years.

Time point here: week 23, last vaccination. Each dose delivered 300 ug of mutant IDH1 20-mer peptide subcutaneously with imiquimod. Sequencing was performed with immunoSEQ multiplex PCR; in TCRdb, only in-frame clones are kept and a portion is missing. The top ten hold 2% to 2.5% of the sample, which has roughly 74,000 clones, 65% to 90% seen once. Note on this clone: As yet, its antigen is unknown.

This specimen consisted of PBMCs, obtained from a glioma patient whose treatment included an IDH1 peptide vaccine. The receptor was derived from a man between 25 and 39 years old with glioma. Some clones in this sample may be carry-over from other donors' samples.

CDR3: CASSSYRDRVTEAFF. CDR3 in DNA: TGTGCCAGCAGTAGTTACCGGGACAGGGTGACTGAAGCTTTCTTT. The chain has TRBV6-1 and TRBJ1-1; 9 positions agree with TRBD1. CDR1 and CDR2 from the germline V gene are MNHNS and SASEGT. The CDR3 is 15 amino acids. The V and J ends lost 5 bases and 5 bases, in that order; junction bases with no gene match: 9.